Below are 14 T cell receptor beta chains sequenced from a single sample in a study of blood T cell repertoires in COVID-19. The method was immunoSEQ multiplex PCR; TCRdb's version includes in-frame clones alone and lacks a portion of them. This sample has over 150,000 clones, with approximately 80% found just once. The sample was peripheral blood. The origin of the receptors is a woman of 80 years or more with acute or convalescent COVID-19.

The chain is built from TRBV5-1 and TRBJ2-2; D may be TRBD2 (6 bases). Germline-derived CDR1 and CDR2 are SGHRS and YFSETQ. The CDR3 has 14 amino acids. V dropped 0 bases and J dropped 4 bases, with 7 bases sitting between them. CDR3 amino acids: CASSLEEGTGELFF. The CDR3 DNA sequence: TGCGCCAGCAGCTTGGAGGAGGGCACCGGGGAGCTGTTTTTT.

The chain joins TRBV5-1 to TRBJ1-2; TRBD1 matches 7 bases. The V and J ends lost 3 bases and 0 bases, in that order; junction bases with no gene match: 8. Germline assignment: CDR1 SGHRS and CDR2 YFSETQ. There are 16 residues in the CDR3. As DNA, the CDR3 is TGCGCCAGCAGCTCGGGACAGCCCACGGCTAACTATGGCTACACCTTC. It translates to CASSSGQPTANYGYTF.

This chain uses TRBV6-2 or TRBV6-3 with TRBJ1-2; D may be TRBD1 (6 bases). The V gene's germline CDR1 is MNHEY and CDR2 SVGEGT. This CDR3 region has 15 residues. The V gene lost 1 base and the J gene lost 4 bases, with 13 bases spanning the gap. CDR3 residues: CASSYFPGEGYGYTF. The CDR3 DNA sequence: TGTGCCAGCAGTTACTTTCCAGGGGAGGGCTATGGCTACACCTTC.

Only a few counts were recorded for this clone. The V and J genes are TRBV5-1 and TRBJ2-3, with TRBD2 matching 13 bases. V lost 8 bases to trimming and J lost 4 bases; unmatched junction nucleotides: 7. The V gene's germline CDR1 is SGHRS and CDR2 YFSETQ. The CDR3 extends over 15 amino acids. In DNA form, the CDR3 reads TGCGCCAGTGGACTAGCGGGAGTGAGGGCAGATACGCAGTATTTT. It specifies CASGLAGVRADTQYF.

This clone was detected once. CDR3 bases: TGTGCCAGCTCAACAGGACAGGCCGTCTCGGGCTACACCTTC. This translates into CASSTGQAVSGYTF. This rearrangement joins TRBV18 to TRBJ1-2; TRBD1 matches at 7 bases. J lost 8 bases, V lost 5 bases, and 11 bases had no gene match. Germline CDR1 is KGHSH and CDR2 is LQKENI. The CDR3 runs 14 residues.

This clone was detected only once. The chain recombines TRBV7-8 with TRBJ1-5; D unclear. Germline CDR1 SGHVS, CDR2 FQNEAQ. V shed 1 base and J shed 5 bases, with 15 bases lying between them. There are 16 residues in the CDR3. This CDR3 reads CASSLEGGSMDQPQHF. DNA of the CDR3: TGTGCCAGCAGCTTAGAGGGCGGGTCAATGGATCAGCCCCAGCATTTT.

The CDR3 reads CASRKGQYTDTQYF. Here the CDR3 DNA reads TGTGCCAGCAGGAAGGGACAGTACACAGATACGCAGTATTTT. This chain joins TRBV7-9 and TRBJ2-3; 7 positions match TRBD1. CDR1 SEHNR and CDR2 FQNEAQ come from the germline V gene (reference sequence). V dropped 6 bases and J dropped 2; count of bases not matched to a gene: 5. CDR3 length: 14 residues.

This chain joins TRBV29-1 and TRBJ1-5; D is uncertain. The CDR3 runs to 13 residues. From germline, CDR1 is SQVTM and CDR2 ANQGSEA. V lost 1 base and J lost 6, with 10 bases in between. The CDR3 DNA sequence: TGCAGCGTTGAAGGAACGGGAGGTCAGCCCCAGCATTTT. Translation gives CSVEGTGGQPQHF.

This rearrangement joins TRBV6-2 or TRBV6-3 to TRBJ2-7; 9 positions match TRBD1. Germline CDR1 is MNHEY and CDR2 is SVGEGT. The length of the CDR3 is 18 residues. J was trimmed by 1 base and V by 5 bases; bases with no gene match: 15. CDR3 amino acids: CASSQRTGTGQDSYEQYF. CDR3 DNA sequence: TGTGCCAGCAGTCAAAGGACCGGGACAGGGCAGGATTCCTACGAGCAGTACTTC.

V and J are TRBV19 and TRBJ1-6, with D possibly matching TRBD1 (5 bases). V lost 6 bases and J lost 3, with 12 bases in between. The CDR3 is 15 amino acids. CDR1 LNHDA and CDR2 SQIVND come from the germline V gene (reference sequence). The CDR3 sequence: CASRGGLYYNSPLHF. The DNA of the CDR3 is TGTGCCAGTAGGGGGGGACTGTACTATAATTCACCCCTCCACTTT. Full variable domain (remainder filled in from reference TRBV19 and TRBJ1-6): DGGITQSPKYLFRKEGQNVTLSCEQNLNHDAMYWYRQDPGQGLRLIYYSQIVNDFQKGDIAEGYSVSREKKESFPLTVTSAQKNPTAFYLCASRGGLYYNSPLHFGNGTRLTVT.

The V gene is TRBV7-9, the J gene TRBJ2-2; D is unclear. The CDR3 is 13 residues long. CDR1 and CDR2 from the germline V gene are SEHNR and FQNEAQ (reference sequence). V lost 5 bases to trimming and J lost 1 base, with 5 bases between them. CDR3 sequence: CASSPMNTGELFF. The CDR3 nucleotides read TGTGCCAGCAGCCCCATGAACACCGGGGAGCTGTTTTTT.

CDR3 region: CASRQGDWPQHF. The CDR3 region has the DNA TGTGCCAGCAGACAGGGTGACTGGCCCCAGCATTTT. The genes are TRBV6-6 and TRBJ1-5, with D possibly matching TRBD1 (6 bases). Germline CDR1 reads MNHNY; CDR2 reads SVGAGI (reference sequence). The CDR3 extends over 12 amino acids. The V end was cut by 6 bases, the J end by 9 bases, with 12 bases between.

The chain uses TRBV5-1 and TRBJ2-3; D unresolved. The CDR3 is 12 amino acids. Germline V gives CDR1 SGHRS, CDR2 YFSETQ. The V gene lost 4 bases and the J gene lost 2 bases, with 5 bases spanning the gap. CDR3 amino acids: CASSEYTDTQYF. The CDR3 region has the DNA TGCGCCAGCAGCGAGTACACAGATACGCAGTATTTT.

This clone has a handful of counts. The CDR3 sequence: CASSRSGTGSGYTF. CDR3 in DNA: TGTGCCAGCAGCCGATCCGGGACAGGGTCTGGCTACACCTTC. The chain uses TRBV6-2 or TRBV6-3 and TRBJ1-2; 9 nucleotides align to TRBD1. After removal of 6 bases from V and 7 bases from J, the junction contained 9 bases not matched to a gene. The CDR3 covers 14 residues. Germline V gives CDR1 MNHEY, CDR2 SVGEGT.